This T cell receptor beta chain originates from a study of blood T cell repertoires in COVID-19 (TCRdb year 2020). General notes on the study: Samples from collaborators originated in the United States, Italy and Spain and spanned both the acute and convalescent phases of COVID-19. The material from the prospective study consisted of cDNA or gDNA derived from T cells, B-cell-depleted T cells, or PBMCs. Subjects who had been exposed to COVID-19, were actively infected with it, or had recovered from it provided the deeply sampled blood TCRbeta repertoires that made up the dataset. The repertoires were released in a freely available public database meant as a resource for research on the immune response to SARS-CoV-2. The samples were drawn from two sources: the first 160 participants of the ongoing ImmuneRACE study, and 1,000 to 1,500 subjects contributed by 6 global collaborators. Sample metadata almost always included a de-identified subject ID, COVID-19 status, age in years and sex. Where available, HLA class I and class II types were obtained from metadata supplied by the sample provider rather than from assay-based typing. The paper as a whole reports these results and caveats: Clinical and demographic metadata were provided uncurated, with the amount varying by source and participant.

The immunoSEQ Assay, a bias-controlled multiplex PCR, was used to amplify TCRbeta CDR3 regions from genomic DNA. As for how the authors treated the data: The number of nucleated cells in each sample was estimated by amplification of reference gene primers within the assay. To quantify the absolute abundance of each unique TCRbeta CDR3 rearrangement, sequence reads were collapsed and filtered. For each sample, productive Simpson clonality was calculated as the square root of Simpson's diversity index across productive rearrangements. Sourced from immuneACCESS, this table was stored by TCRdb with only in-frame sequences that have V and J called. A share of the clones is absent; for the studies checked, an unresolved V gene accounts for under half, and the remainder has no known explanation. The V and J calls and the clone size are those of that table, but D and trimming were determined from the DNA. The sample table holds 100,000 to 150,000 clones, of which over 60% were seen once. About 1.9% of the sample is held by the ten biggest clonotypes.

From the cysteine through the phenylalanine, the CDR3 covers 14 amino acids. Only the CDR3 portion is preserved as DNA: 42 bases, with reading frame beginning at the first base. The germline V gene encodes CDR1 LNHDA and CDR2 SQIVND (reference sequence). V was cut back by 6 bases and J by 3 bases, leaving a gap of 12 bases between them. Comments on this clone: No cognate antigen has been identified for it. Qualities for individual bases were not recorded, and no much larger clone is one base off.

The collaborating institutions used their own protocols to collect whole blood in K2EDTA tubes. Collaborator samples were shipped for TCRbeta analysis as frozen whole blood, isolated PBMCs, or DNA extracted from either sample type. Sequenced material: peripheral blood. This TCR derives from a woman in her 70s with acute or convalescent COVID-19. This receptor chain uses TRBV19 and TRBJ2-1; no D gene is confidently identified. The CDR3 corresponds to CASRREDNYNEQFF. The DNA is as follows: TGTGCCAGTAGGCGCGAGGATAACTACAATGAGCAGTTCTTC.